Following are 24 T cell receptor beta chains from one sample sequenced in a study of blood T cell repertoires in COVID-19. Profiled with immunoSEQ multiplex PCR; TCRdb holds only in-frame clones, not every one. The sample has around 350,000 clones, around nine tenths seen once. The sequencing input was peripheral blood. The receptors derive from a human donor in a cohort sampled during active COVID-19.

The chain has TRBV4-1 and TRBJ2-1, with 9 bases fitting TRBD2. The CDR3 is 15 amino acids. After removal of 0 bases from V and 9 bases from J, the junction contained 6 bases not matched to a gene. The V gene's germline CDR1 is MGHRA and CDR2 YSYEKL. The CDR3 region has the DNA TGCGCCAGCAGCCAAGAAGGCGGGAGGGATTCTGAGCAGTTCTTC. Its translation is CASSQEGGRDSEQFF.

CDR3 in amino acids: CASSPLTGSDEQYF. CDR3 sequence (DNA): TGCGCCAGCAGCCCATTGACAGGGTCCGACGAGCAGTACTTC. The rearrangement links TRBV5-1 to TRBJ2-7, with 7 bases matching TRBD1. Germline V CDR1 and CDR2: SGHRS, YFSETQ. CDR3 length: 14 amino acids. J gave up 5 bases and V 4 bases, and 9 bases lay outside the gene matches.

The J gene is TRBJ2-5, the V gene TRBV5-6; 8 bases match TRBD1. The length of the CDR3 is 15 residues. The junction had 7 bases not matched to a gene; V was cut back by 4 bases and J by 2 bases. In germline, CDR1 is SGHDT, CDR2 YYEEEE. In nucleotides, the CDR3 is TGTGCCAGCAGCCCGGAACAGGGGGAACAAGAGACCCAGTACTTC. This translates into CASSPEQGEQETQYF.

The V and J genes are TRBV2 and TRBJ1-5; 8 bases align to TRBD1. Germline CDR1 reads SNHLY; CDR2 reads FYNNEI. This CDR3 is 13 amino acids long. Trimming cost V 5 bases and J 6 bases; bases outside gene matches: 3. The CDR3 reads CASSSDRGQPQHF. The CDR3 DNA is TGTGCCAGCAGTTCTGACAGGGGTCAGCCCCAGCATTTT.

V usage is TRBV11-3 and J usage is TRBJ2-1; a possible D gene is TRBD1 (6 bases). Germline V CDR1 and CDR2: SGHNT, YENEEA. This CDR3 has 12 amino acids. Trimming cost V 5 bases and J 10 bases, with 12 bases left between them. The CDR3 reads CASSKTQGEQFF. CDR3 coding DNA: TGTGCCAGCAGCAAGACGCAGGGGGAGCAGTTCTTC.

The V and J genes are TRBV7-2 and TRBJ1-2, with TRBD1 as a possible D gene (5 bases). Germline loops: CDR1 SGHTA, CDR2 FQGNSA. This CDR3 spans 14 amino acids. V gave up 6 bases and J gave up 3 bases, with 14 bases separating them. The CDR3 here is CASSPGRDYYGYTF. CDR3 in DNA: TGTGCCAGCAGTCCTGGACGGGACTACTATGGCTACACCTTC.

The genes are TRBV4-1 and TRBJ1-2; possibly TRBD1 for D (5 bases). From germline, CDR1 is MGHRA and CDR2 YSYEKL. With 1 base removed from V and 6 bases from J, the gap between germline ends came to 12 bases. The CDR3 length is 14 residues. CDR3 sequence: CASSQGPRVDGYTF. In nucleotides, the CDR3 is TGCGCCAGCAGCCAAGGCCCCAGGGTCGATGGCTACACCTTC.

This chain links TRBV27 with TRBJ2-7; TRBD2 matches at 7 bases. The CDR3 is made up of 14 amino acids. V trimming: 2 bases; J trimming: 3 bases; junction bases outside the gene matches: 4. Germline lookup yields CDR1 MNHEY and CDR2 SMNVEV (reference sequence). The DNA for the CDR3 is TGTGCCAGCAGTTTAAGAGCTAGCGGCTACGAGCAGTACTTC. Translation gives CASSLRASGYEQYF.

The chain has TRBV5-1 and TRBJ2-1; D unclear. CDR1 is SGHRS and CDR2 is YFSETQ in the germline V gene. V lost 0 bases, J lost 7 bases, and 14 bases lay in between. The CDR3 extends over 15 amino acids. The CDR3 region is CASSLDFSGMNEQFF. The CDR3 DNA reads as TGCGCCAGCAGCTTGGACTTTTCCGGTATGAATGAGCAGTTCTTC.

The V gene is TRBV19, the J gene TRBJ1-5; 8 nucleotides match TRBD1. The V gene end was trimmed by 3 bases and the J gene end by 4 bases; junction bases not matched to a gene: 11. The CDR3 contains 17 residues. Germline CDR1 LNHDA, CDR2 SQIVND (reference sequence). The CDR3: CASSMAGGHLRNQPQHF. Written as DNA, the CDR3 is TGTGCCAGTAGTATGGCAGGGGGCCATTTACGGAATCAGCCCCAGCATTTT.

The chain uses TRBV6-5 and TRBJ1-4; 9 bases agree with TRBD1. V trimming: 5 bases; J trimming: 7 bases; junction bases outside the gene matches: 5. Germline loops: CDR1 MNHEY, CDR2 SVGAGI. CDR3 length: 14 residues. The CDR3 nucleotides are TGTGCCAGCAGTAGGGGACAGGGAGTTGAAAAACTGTTTTTT. Amino acid sequence: CASSRGQGVEKLFF.

This sequence joins TRBV3-1 (or the pseudogene TRBV3-2) and TRBJ2-7; TRBD1 matches at 7 bases. CDR1 and CDR2 (germline): LGHDT, YNNKEL (reference sequence). With 6 bases clipped from V and 1 base from J, the junction kept 6 bases outside the gene matches. This CDR3 region has 14 residues. The CDR3 sequence is CASSPGTVSYEQYF. The DNA of the CDR3 is TGTGCCAGCAGTCCCGGGACAGTATCCTACGAGCAGTACTTC.

CDR3 sequence (DNA): TGCAGTGCTAGTCGGGGTGGACAGAATAGCAATCAGCCCCAGCATTTT. It translates to CSASRGGQNSNQPQHF. The chain links TRBV20-1 to TRBJ1-5; a weak D match, TRBD1 (6 bases). This CDR3 contains 16 residues. Germline CDR1 is DFQATT and CDR2 is SNEGSKA (reference sequence). Trimming cost V 3 bases and J 0 bases, with 15 bases left between them.

This rearrangement joins TRBV7-2 to TRBJ2-1, with D perhaps TRBD2 (6 bases). Germline lookup yields CDR1 SGHTA and CDR2 FQGNSA. This CDR3 contains 19 residues. V was shortened by 5 bases and J by 0 bases, with 23 bases between the two germline ends. CDR3 sequence reads: CASSMPPSPSASSYNEQFF. The CDR3 nucleotides are TGTGCCAGCAGCATGCCCCCGTCCCCTAGCGCGAGCTCCTACAATGAGCAGTTCTTC.

The V and J genes are TRBV27 and TRBJ2-1, with unresolved D. The CDR3 totals 15 residues. In germline, CDR1 is MNHEY, CDR2 SMNVEV (reference sequence). Between the trimmed V and J ends, which lost 2 bases and 7 bases, there was a span of 15 bases. The CDR3 sequence: CASSLQRGQINEQFF. CDR3 nucleotides: TGTGCCAGCAGTTTACAGCGTGGCCAGATAAATGAGCAGTTCTTC.

CDR3 region: CASSPSGLAGSYNEQFF. The CDR3 DNA reads as TGTGCCAGCAGCCCCTCGGGACTAGCGGGGTCCTACAATGAGCAGTTCTTC. The genes are TRBV7-6 and TRBJ2-1; 13 nucleotides line up with TRBD2. The CDR3 loop spans 17 amino acids. Germline V gene data show CDR1 as SGHVS and CDR2 as FNYEAQ. The V segment lost 5 bases and the J segment 1 base; nucleotides outside the gene matches: 5.

The chain couples TRBV9 to TRBJ2-3; TRBD1 matches 8 bases. Germline CDR1 and CDR2: SGDLS and YYNGEE. Germline trimming cut 3 bases from V and 3 bases from J; bases unmatched to any gene: 3. This CDR3 has 14 residues. The CDR3 DNA is TGTGCCAGCAGCGGGCGACAGGGGACAGATACGCAGTATTTT. As protein: CASSGRQGTDTQYF. Based on the CDR3 plus reference TRBV9 and TRBJ2-3, the full variable domain is DSGVTQTPKHLITATGQRVTLRCSPRSGDLSVYWYQQSLDQGLQFLIQYYNGEERAKGNILERFSAQQFPDLHSELNLSSLELGDSALYFCASSGRQGTDTQYFGPGTRLTVL.

Remarks on this clone: A junction end diverges from the germline sequence, so it may reflect a read error. The CDR3 sequence: CASGPGGENAF. The DNA of the CDR3 is TGTGCCAGCGGACCGGGGGGGGAAAACGCCTTC. This chain uses TRBV6-6 with TRBJ1-2; tentative D call: TRBD1 (5 bases). The CDR3 has 11 residues. Per germline, CDR1 MNHNY and CDR2 SVGAGI (reference sequence).

The chain is built from TRBV5-5 and TRBJ2-1; TRBD1 is a possible D gene (5 bases). V lost 2 bases and J 0 bases, leaving 15 bases between the germline ends. CDR3 length: 17 residues. Germline V CDR1 and CDR2: SGHKS, YYEKEE (reference sequence). The CDR3 DNA reads as TGTGCCAGCAGCTTTCTGGGATTGCAGGGCTCCTACAATGAGCAGTTCTTC. This gives the protein CASSFLGLQGSYNEQFF.

This clone was counted between two and nine times. V is TRBV6-5 and J is TRBJ1-2; D gene ambiguous. Per the germline V gene, CDR1 is MNHEY and CDR2 is SVGAGI. The CDR3 extends over 15 amino acids. The germline V and J ends were trimmed by 7 bases and 3 bases, with 18 bases remaining between them. As DNA, the CDR3 is TGTGCCAGCAAGCCCAAAGGAGCCTGGGACTATGGCTACACCTTC. Translated, it gives CASKPKGAWDYGYTF.

V usage is TRBV6-2 or TRBV6-3 and J usage is TRBJ1-4, with D unclear. Between the trimmed V and J ends, which lost 0 bases and 5 bases, there was a span of 7 bases. Germline CDR1 reads MNHEY; CDR2 reads SVGEGT. The CDR3 runs 14 residues. The CDR3, as DNA: TGTGCCAGCAGTTACTCCAACCAGAATGAAAAACTGTTTTTT. It codes for CASSYSNQNEKLFF.

CDR3 in amino acids: CASSSYPGLAGDRELFF. CDR3 in DNA: TGCGCCAGCAGTTCTTATCCGGGACTAGCGGGGGACCGGGAGCTGTTTTTT. This chain connects TRBV5-1 to TRBJ2-2; 14 nucleotides match TRBD2. V shed 5 bases, J shed 9 bases, and the junction held 12 bases outside the gene matches. This CDR3 has 17 amino acids. Germline V gives CDR1 SGHRS, CDR2 YFSETQ.

The rearrangement links TRBV30 to TRBJ2-7; D may be TRBD1 (6 bases). The CDR3 contains 13 residues. V was pared by 1 base and J by 4 bases, with 11 bases between. Germline CDR1 GTSNPN, CDR2 SVGIG (reference sequence). This chain's CDR3 is CAWSAQGRYEQYF. Here the CDR3 DNA reads TGTGCCTGGAGTGCGCAGGGGAGATACGAGCAGTACTTC.

The V gene is TRBV11-2, the J gene TRBJ2-5, with 11 bases lining up with TRBD2. The CDR3 is made up of 17 amino acids. The germline V gene encodes CDR1 SGHAT and CDR2 FQNNGV. V dropped 2 bases and J dropped 7; count of bases not matched to a gene: 12. CDR3: CASSLIGQTSGMVTQYF. As DNA, the CDR3 is TGTGCCAGCAGCTTAATTGGCCAGACTAGCGGGATGGTGACCCAGTACTTC.